In its sample, the clone carrying this T cell receptor beta chain was seen a few times. Its target is unknown. The CDR3 has 14 amino acids. Looked up from germline, CDR1 is MGHRA and CDR2 is YSYEKL. The V gene lost 0 bases and the J gene lost 4 bases, with 10 bases spanning the gap. Each TCR beta library was made by quantitative 5'-RACE that incorporated molecular barcodes. TCRdb reanalysed the 5' RACE reads using MiXCR and keeps one entry per CDR3 protein. The sample has about 500,000 distinct CDR3 sequences; over 4% are singletons. This record comes from a study of CD8 T cells in ankylosing spondylitis. Whole-study findings and limits: The study identified a TCR beta motif of fewer than 10 highly homologous variants that appeared characteristic of ankylosing spondylitis blood. The clones that were linked to disease were reported to be significantly enriched in matched synovial fluid samples from ankylosing spondylitis patients.

The specimen sequenced was blood, either unsorted or a sorted T cell fraction (not recorded which). The TCR was taken from a male donor with ankylosing spondylitis. The chain carries TRBV4-1 and TRBJ2-7; TRBD2 might be the D (6 bases). The CDR3 DNA reads as TGCGCCAGCAGCCAAGATTCCCGGGAGTACGAGCAGTACTTC. Translated: CASSQDSREYEQYF.